This TCR beta chain was recovered during a study of blood T cell repertoires in COVID-19. Study background: Sources were T cells, B-cell-depleted T cells, or PBMCs; the material itself was cDNA or gDNA.

This table comes from immunoSEQ multiplex PCR, and its TCRdb copy is limited to in-frame clones, with some not included. The table includes 150,000 to 200,000 clones, 93% detected once. Followed longitudinally, the Seattle patients had been enrolled during active infection. The CDR3 contains 18 residues. Germline values: CDR1 SQVTM, CDR2 ANQGSEA. Trimming removed 4 bases from V and 3 bases from J; junction bases left unmatched: 18. The origin of this receptor is a woman aged 55-69 years with COVID-19, enrolled during active disease. V gene TRBV29-1 combines with J gene TRBJ1-3, with 7 positions matching TRBD1. Source material: peripheral blood. The CDR3 region has the DNA TGCAGCGTTGCGGACGGGAGGGCAGGGGGACTGTATGGAAACACCATATATTTT. It is translated as CSVADGRAGGLYGNTIYF.